The 6 T cell receptor beta chains presented below share a single source sample, sequenced in a study of T cells after yellow fever vaccination. TCRdb independently ran MiXCR on the 5' RACE reads; one entry per CDR3 protein. The sample comprises about 630,000 distinct CDR3 sequences, approximately 13% of which are singletons, and about 16% rests with the top ten. The sample was PBMCs, taken on the day of the yellow fever booster vaccination. All receptors derive from a man aged 25-45 years who received the YFV17D yellow fever vaccine.

The chain links TRBV9 to TRBJ2-2, with TRBD1 as a possible D gene (5 bases). This CDR3 comprises 16 residues. V was trimmed by 0 bases and J by 4 bases, leaving 13 bases between them. Looked up from germline, CDR1 is SGDLS and CDR2 is YYNGEE. The CDR3 DNA is TGTGCCAGCAGCGTAGAAGTAAAGGGGCCCACCGGGGAGCTGTTTTTT. Protein: CASSVEVKGPTGELFF.

This clonotype was seen more than once but under ten times. This chain links TRBV27 with TRBJ1-1; D ambiguous. This CDR3 is built from 14 residues. CDR1 MNHEY and CDR2 SMNVEV come from the germline V gene (reference sequence). V dropped 5 bases and J dropped 0 bases, with 10 bases sitting between them. The chain's CDR3 is CASSDPAVNTEAFF. The CDR3, as DNA: TGTGCCAGCAGTGACCCAGCCGTGAACACTGAAGCTTTCTTT.

The chain employs TRBV29-1 and TRBJ1-4; tentative D call: TRBD1 (5 bases). V lost 8 bases to trimming and J lost 7 bases, with 20 bases between them. The CDR3 sequence is 14 residues long. Germline-derived CDR1 and CDR2 are SQVTM and ANQGSEA. CDR3 in DNA: TGCAGCATTCTCCCCAGCGGGGGAGGTGAAAAACTGTTTTTT. Residues: CSILPSGGGEKLFF.

This chain joins TRBV6-1 and TRBJ2-5; 7 nucleotides match TRBD1. This CDR3 is built from 12 residues. From germline, CDR1 is MNHNS and CDR2 SASEGT. V trimming: 4 bases; J trimming: 5 bases; junction bases outside the gene matches: 1. CDR3 DNA: TGTGCCAGCAGTGTGGACAGGGAGACCCAGTACTTC. This encodes CASSVDRETQYF.

The chain recombines TRBV20-1 with TRBJ1-5; TRBD1 might be the D (5 bases). Germline CDR1 is DFQATT and CDR2 is SNEGSKA (reference sequence). Trimming stripped 2 bases from V and 6 bases from J, with 11 bases between. The CDR3 consists of 13 residues. The CDR3 protein is CSARFGQGQPQHF. CDR3 nucleotide sequence: TGCAGTGCTAGATTTGGGCAGGGTCAGCCCCAGCATTTT.

This chain connects TRBV9 to TRBJ2-2; no definite D call. Germline CDR1 SGDLS, CDR2 YYNGEE. This CDR3 spans 13 amino acids. V lost 4 bases, J lost 8 bases, and 12 bases lay in between. CDR3 sequence (DNA): TGTGCCAGCAGCCCCCGAACGAGGGGGGAGCTGTTTTTT. Its translation: CASSPRTRGELFF.